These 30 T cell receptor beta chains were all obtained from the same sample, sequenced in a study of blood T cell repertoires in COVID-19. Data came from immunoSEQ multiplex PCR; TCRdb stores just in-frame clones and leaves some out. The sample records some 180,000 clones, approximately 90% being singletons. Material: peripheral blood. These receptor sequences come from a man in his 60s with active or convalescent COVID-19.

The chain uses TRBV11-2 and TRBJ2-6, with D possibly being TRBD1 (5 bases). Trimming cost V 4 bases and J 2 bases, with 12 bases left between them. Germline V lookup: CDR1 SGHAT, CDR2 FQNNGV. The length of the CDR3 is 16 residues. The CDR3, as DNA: TGTGCCAGCAGCTCCAGGGTGATAACTGGGGCCAACGTCCTGACTTTC. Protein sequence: CASSSRVITGANVLTF.

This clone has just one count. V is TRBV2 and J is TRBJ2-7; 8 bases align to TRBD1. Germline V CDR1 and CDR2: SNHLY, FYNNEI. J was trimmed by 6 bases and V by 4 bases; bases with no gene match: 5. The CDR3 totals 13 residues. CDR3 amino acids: CASSAGQGSEQYF. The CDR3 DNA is TGTGCCAGCAGTGCCGGACAGGGTTCCGAGCAGTACTTC.

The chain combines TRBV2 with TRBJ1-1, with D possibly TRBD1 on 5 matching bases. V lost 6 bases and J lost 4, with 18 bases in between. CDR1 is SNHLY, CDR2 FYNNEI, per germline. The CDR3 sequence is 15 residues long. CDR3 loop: CASRIPGGRSTEAFF. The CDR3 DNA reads TGTGCCAGCAGGATCCCGGGGGGTCGAAGCACTGAAGCTTTCTTT.

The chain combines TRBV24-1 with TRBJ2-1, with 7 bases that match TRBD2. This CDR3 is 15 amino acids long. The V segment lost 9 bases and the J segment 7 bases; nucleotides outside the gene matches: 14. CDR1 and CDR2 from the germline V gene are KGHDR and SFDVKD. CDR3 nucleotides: TGTGCCACCCTTCCTTTACGCGGGGGAAGGAATGAGCAGTTCTTC. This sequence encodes CATLPLRGGRNEQFF.

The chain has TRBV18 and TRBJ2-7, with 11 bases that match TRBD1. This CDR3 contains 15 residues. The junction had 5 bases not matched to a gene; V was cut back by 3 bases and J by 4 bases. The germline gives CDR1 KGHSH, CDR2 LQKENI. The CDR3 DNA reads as TGTGCCAGCTCACCGCGGGACAGGGGGGTATACGAGCAGTACTTC. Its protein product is CASSPRDRGVYEQYF.

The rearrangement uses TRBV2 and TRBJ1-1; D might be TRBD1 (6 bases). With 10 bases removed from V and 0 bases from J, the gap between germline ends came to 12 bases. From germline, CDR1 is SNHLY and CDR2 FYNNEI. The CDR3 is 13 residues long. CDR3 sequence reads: CATTRDMNTEAFF. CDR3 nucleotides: TGTGCCACCACAAGGGACATGAACACTGAAGCTTTCTTT.

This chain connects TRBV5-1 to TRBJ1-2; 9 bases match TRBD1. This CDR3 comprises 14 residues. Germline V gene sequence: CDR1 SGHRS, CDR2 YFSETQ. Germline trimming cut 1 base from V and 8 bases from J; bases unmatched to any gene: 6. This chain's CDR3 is CASSLPEDRGGYTF. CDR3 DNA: TGCGCCAGCAGCTTGCCGGAGGACAGGGGCGGCTACACCTTC.

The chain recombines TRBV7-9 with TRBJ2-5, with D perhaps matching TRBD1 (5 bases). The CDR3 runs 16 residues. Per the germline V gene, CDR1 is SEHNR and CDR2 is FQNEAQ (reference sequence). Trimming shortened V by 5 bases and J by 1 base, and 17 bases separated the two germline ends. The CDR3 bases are TGTGCCAGCAGCCCTCGAGCAGGGCTCGTCCAAGAGACCCAGTACTTC. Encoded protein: CASSPRAGLVQETQYF.

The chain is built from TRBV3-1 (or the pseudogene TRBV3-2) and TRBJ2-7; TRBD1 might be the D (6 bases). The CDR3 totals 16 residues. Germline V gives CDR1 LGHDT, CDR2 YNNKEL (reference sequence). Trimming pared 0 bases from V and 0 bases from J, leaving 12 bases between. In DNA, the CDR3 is TGTGCCAGCAGCCAAGACCAGATGACAGGCTCCTACGAGCAGTACTTC. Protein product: CASSQDQMTGSYEQYF.

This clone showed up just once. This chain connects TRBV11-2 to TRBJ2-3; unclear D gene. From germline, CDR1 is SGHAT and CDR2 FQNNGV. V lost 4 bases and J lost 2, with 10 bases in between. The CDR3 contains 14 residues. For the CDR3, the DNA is TGTGCCAGCAGCTCGCCATGGGCCACAGATACGCAGTATTTT. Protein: CASSSPWATDTQYF. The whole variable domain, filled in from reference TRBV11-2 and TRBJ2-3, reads EAGVAQSPRYKIIEKRQSVAFWCNPISGHATLYWYQQILGQGPKLLIQFQNNGVVDDSQLPKDRFSAERLKGVDSTLKIQPAKLEDSAVYLCASSSPWATDTQYFGPGTRLTVL.

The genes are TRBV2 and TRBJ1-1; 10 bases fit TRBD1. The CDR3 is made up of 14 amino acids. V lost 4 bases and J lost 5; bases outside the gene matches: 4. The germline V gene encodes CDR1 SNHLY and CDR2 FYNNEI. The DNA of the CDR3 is TGTGCCAGCAGTGCCCGGGACAGGGGAACTGAAGCTTTCTTT. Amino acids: CASSARDRGTEAFF.

The CDR3 DNA sequence: TGTGCCAGCAGTCCACAGATAGATACGCAGTATTTT. The encoded protein is CASSPQIDTQYF. This chain joins TRBV6-6 and TRBJ2-3; no clear D gene. The germline CDR1 and CDR2 sequences are MNHNY and SVGAGI (reference sequence). Trimming removed 5 bases from V and 5 bases from J, with 8 bases in between. This CDR3 spans 12 amino acids.

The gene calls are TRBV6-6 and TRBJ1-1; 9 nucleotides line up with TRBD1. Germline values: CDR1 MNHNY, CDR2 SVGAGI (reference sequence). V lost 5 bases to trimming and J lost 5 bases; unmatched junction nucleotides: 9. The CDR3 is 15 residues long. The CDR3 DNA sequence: TGTGCCAGCAGTGGCTACAGGGGGCGAGGGACTGAAGCTTTCTTT. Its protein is CASSGYRGRGTEAFF.

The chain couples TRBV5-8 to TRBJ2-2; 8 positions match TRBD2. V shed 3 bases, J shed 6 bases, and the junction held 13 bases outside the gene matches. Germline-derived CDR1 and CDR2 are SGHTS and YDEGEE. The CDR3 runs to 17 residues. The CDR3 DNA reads TGTGCCAGCAGCTCTGCGGGGGGTAGCGGGGTATCCGGGGAGCTGTTTTTT. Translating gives CASSSAGGSGVSGELFF.

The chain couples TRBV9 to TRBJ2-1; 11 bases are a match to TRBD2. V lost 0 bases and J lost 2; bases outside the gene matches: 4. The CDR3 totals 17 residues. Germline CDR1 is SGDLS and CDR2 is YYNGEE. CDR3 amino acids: CASSVGVAGGPYNEQFF. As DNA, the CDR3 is TGTGCCAGCAGCGTAGGGGTAGCGGGGGGGCCCTACAATGAGCAGTTCTTC.

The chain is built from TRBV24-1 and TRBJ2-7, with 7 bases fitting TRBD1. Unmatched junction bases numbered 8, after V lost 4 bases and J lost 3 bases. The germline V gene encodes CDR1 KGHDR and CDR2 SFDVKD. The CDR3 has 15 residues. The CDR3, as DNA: TGTGCCACCAGTGACGTCGGGACAGACCTCTACGAGCAGTACTTC. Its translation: CATSDVGTDLYEQYF.

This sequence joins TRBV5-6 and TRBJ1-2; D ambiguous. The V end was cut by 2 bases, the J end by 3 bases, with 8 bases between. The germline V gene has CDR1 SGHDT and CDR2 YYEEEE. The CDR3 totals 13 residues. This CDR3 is CASSFQVDYGYTF. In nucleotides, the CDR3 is TGTGCCAGCAGCTTTCAGGTAGACTATGGCTACACCTTC.

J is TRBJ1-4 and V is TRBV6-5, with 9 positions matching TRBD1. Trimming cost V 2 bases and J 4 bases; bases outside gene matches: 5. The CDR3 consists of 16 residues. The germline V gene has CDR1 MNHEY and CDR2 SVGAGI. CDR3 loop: CASSYTGQGLNEKLFF. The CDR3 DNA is TGTGCCAGCAGTTACACGGGACAGGGCCTTAATGAAAAACTGTTTTTT.

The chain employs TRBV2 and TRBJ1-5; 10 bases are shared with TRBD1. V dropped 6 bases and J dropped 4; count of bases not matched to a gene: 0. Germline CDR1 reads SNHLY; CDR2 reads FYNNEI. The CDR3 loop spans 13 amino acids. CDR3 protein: CASRDRGNQPQHF. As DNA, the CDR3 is TGTGCCAGCAGGGACAGGGGGAATCAGCCCCAGCATTTT.

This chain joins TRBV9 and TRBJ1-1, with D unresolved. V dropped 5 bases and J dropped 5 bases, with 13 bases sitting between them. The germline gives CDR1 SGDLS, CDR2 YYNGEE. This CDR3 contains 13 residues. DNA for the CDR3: TGTGCCAGCAGTCCAACCCGGGGTACTGAAGCTTTCTTT. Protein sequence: CASSPTRGTEAFF.

CDR3 nucleotides: TGTGCCAGCAGTTACTCAGGCCGGACACAAGAAAAACTGTTTTTT. Translation: CASSYSGRTQEKLFF. The chain carries TRBV6-5 and TRBJ1-4; a possible D gene is TRBD1 (5 bases). Germline V CDR1 and CDR2: MNHEY, SVGAGI. The CDR3 loop spans 15 amino acids. Trimming removed 0 bases at V and 8 bases at J, with 13 bases between.

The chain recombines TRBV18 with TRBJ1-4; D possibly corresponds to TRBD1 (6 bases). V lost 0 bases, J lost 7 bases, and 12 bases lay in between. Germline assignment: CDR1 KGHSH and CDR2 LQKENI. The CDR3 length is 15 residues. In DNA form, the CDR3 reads TGTGCCAGCTCACCACCTGGGGGGGCTGGTGAAAAACTGTTTTTT. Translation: CASSPPGGAGEKLFF.

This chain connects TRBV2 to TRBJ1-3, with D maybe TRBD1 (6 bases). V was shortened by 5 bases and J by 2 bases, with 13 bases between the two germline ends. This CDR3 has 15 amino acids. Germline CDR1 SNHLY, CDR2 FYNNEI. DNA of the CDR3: TGTGCCAGCAGTAGTGAGGGGGTTACTGGAAACACCATATATTTT. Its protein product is CASSSEGVTGNTIYF.

The CDR3, as DNA: TGTGCCAGCAGCTTGTCTGGGCCTGAAGCTTTCTTT. Translating it yields CASSLSGPEAFF. This chain uses TRBV5-6 with TRBJ1-1; D is unresolved. V shed 1 base and J shed 6 bases, with 7 bases lying between them. CDR3 length: 12 residues. Germline lookup yields CDR1 SGHDT and CDR2 YYEEEE.

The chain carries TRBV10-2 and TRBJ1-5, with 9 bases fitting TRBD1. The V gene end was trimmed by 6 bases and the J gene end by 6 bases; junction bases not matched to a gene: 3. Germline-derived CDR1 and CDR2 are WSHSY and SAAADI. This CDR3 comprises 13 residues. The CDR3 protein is CASRRQGGQPQHF. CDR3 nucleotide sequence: TGCGCCAGCAGAAGACAGGGGGGTCAGCCCCAGCATTTT.

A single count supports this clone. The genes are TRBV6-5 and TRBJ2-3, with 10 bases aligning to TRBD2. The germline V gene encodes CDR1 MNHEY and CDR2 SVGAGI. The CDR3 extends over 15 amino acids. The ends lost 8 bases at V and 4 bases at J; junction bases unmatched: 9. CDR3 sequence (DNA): TGTGCCAGCCCTCCGAGCGGGGGGGCCCCAGATACGCAGTATTTT. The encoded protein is CASPPSGGAPDTQYF.

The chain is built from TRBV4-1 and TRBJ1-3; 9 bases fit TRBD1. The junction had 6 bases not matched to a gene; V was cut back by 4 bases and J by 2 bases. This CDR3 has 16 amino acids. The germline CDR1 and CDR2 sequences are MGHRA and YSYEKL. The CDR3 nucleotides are TGCGCCAGCAGCCTACAAACAGGGGGCGCTGGAAACACCATATATTTT. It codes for CASSLQTGGAGNTIYF.

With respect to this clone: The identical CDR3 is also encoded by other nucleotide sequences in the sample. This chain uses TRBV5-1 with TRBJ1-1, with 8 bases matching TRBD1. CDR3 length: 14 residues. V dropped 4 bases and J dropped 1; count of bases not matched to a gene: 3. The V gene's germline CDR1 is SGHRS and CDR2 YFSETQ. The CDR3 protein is CASSLGTGNTEAFF. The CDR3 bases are TGCGCCAGCAGCCTCGGGACAGGGAACACTGAAGCTTTCTTT. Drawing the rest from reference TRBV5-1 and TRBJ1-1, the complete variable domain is KAGVTQTPRYLIKTRGQQVTLSCSPISGHRSVSWYQQTPGQGLQFLFEYFSETQRNKGNFPGRFSGRQFSNSRSEMNVSTLELGDSALYLCASSLGTGNTEAFFGQGTRLTVV.

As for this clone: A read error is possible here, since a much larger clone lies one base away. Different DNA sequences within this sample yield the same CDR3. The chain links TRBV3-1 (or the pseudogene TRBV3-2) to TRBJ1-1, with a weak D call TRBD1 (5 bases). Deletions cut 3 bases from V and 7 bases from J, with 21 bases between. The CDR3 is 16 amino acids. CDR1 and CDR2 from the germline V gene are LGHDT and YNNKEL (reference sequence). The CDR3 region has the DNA TGTGCCAGCAGCCATGTGGTGGGGGGGAGGGCCTTTGAAGCTTTCTTT. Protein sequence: CASSHVVGGRAFEAFF.

The chain's CDR3 is CASMGQASSPLHF. In DNA, the CDR3 is TGTGCCAGCATGGGACAGGCTAGCTCACCCCTCCACTTT. The chain employs TRBV2 and TRBJ1-6; 8 bases are a match to TRBD1. This CDR3 comprises 13 residues. The V gene end was trimmed by 7 bases and the J gene end by 10 bases; junction bases not matched to a gene: 6. Germline CDR1 and CDR2: SNHLY and FYNNEI.